One and the same sample provided the 28 T cell receptor beta chains below, sequenced in a study of response to subunit inactivated influenza vaccine (dated by TCRdb to between 2017 and 2018). Libraries came from RT-PCR. Sequenced using an Illumina HiSeq 2500. TCRdb reran the public reads through fastp at Q25 and MiXCR, keeping productive beta chains. Rows with one shared CDR3 protein collapse into an entry with the most common genes and DNA. The sample has approximately 700,000 distinct CDR3 sequences on record, about 14% of them singletons. The ten largest clones add up to 6% to 7% of the sample. Sequenced material: PBMCs from blood, taken roughly 2 weeks before vaccination. The origin of the receptors is a man aged 50-60 years who received an inactivated influenza vaccine. Donor details come from another sample of the same person, matched by shared clones.

Ten or more counts support this clonotype. The chain uses TRBV4-1 and TRBJ2-7, with 12 bases matching TRBD2. Looked up from germline, CDR1 is MGHRA and CDR2 is YSYEKL. This CDR3 has 18 amino acids. V lost 1 base to trimming and J lost 2 bases; unmatched junction nucleotides: 9. The CDR3, as DNA: TGCGCCAGCAGCCAAGGCCGGCTAGCGGGGGGGCAAACCTACGAGCAGTACTTC. Its protein product is CASSQGRLAGGQTYEQYF.

This clonotype has ten or more counts. The V and J genes are TRBV20-1 and TRBJ2-5; D may correspond to TRBD1 or TRBD2 (5 bases each). CDR1 is DFQATT and CDR2 is SNEGSKA in the germline V gene (reference sequence). Between the trimmed V and J ends, which lost 1 base and 7 bases, there was a span of 10 bases. CDR3 size: 12 residues. Here the CDR3 DNA reads TGCAGTGCTAGAGTGGGGGTGGGGACCCAGTACTTC. Its translation: CSARVGVGTQYF.

This sequence joins TRBV20-1 and TRBJ2-3, with 9 bases that match TRBD2. Unmatched junction bases numbered 12, after V lost 2 bases and J lost 9 bases. The CDR3 loop spans 15 amino acids. Germline CDR1 and CDR2: DFQATT and SNEGSKA (reference sequence). This chain's CDR3 is CSARSPRASGITQYF. The CDR3 coding sequence is TGCAGTGCTAGATCCCCGCGAGCTAGCGGGATAACGCAGTATTTT.

The V and J genes are TRBV4-1 and TRBJ2-7; a weak D match, TRBD2 (6 bases). The germline CDR1 and CDR2 sequences are MGHRA and YSYEKL. The CDR3 has 18 amino acids. Trimming pared 0 bases from V and 3 bases from J, leaving 21 bases between. The CDR3 nucleotides read TGCGCCAGCAGCCAAGATGCCCCGCGGGGCGCCCTGGTCTACGAGCAGTACTTC. It specifies CASSQDAPRGALVYEQYF.

This clonotype was seen only a few times. This chain joins TRBV5-1 and TRBJ2-3, with D hard to call. V dropped 0 bases and J dropped 0 bases, with 14 bases sitting between them. The germline gives CDR1 SGHRS, CDR2 YFSETQ. This CDR3 is built from 17 residues. CDR3 loop: CASSLGGLRASTDTQYF. For the CDR3, the DNA is TGCGCCAGCAGCTTGGGTGGGCTGCGTGCTAGCACAGATACGCAGTATTTT.

A few counts support this clonotype. The gene calls are TRBV5-1 and TRBJ1-1; D possibly corresponds to TRBD1 (5 bases). The CDR3 loop spans 14 amino acids. Germline loops: CDR1 SGHRS, CDR2 YFSETQ. V shed 4 bases and J shed 1 base, with 11 bases lying between them. The CDR3 DNA sequence: TGCGCCAGCAGCGAGACAGCCGGGAACACTGAAGCTTTCTTT. Translating it yields CASSETAGNTEAFF.

As to this clonotype: The junction departs from the called germline gene at one end, perhaps through a read error. This chain connects TRBV2 to TRBJ2-1; no definite D call. CDR3 length: 10 residues. Germline lookup yields CDR1 SNHLY and CDR2 FYNNEI. The CDR3 region has the DNA TGTGCCCGCAGTTTCAATGAGCAGTTCTTC. This encodes CARSFNEQFF.

This clonotype appeared a few times. The J gene is TRBJ2-5, the V gene TRBV14, with a tentative D call TRBD2 (5 bases). Per the germline V gene, CDR1 is SGHDN and CDR2 is FVKESK. Trimming shortened V by 4 bases and J by 5 bases, and 11 bases separated the two germline ends. The CDR3 loop spans 13 amino acids. CDR3 sequence reads: CASSPGVAETQYF. The CDR3, as DNA: TGTGCCAGCAGCCCCGGGGTGGCGGAGACCCAGTACTTC.

V and J are TRBV12-3 or TRBV12-4 and TRBJ2-1; no firm D call. This CDR3 comprises 13 residues. Trimming took off 3 bases at V and 6 bases at J, with 9 bases between the two ends. This CDR3 is CASSFAPPNEQFF. CDR3 bases: TGTGCCAGCAGTTTTGCCCCCCCCAATGAGCAGTTCTTC.

This rearrangement joins TRBV28 to TRBJ2-3, with D perhaps matching TRBD1 or TRBD2 (5 bases each). This CDR3 is built from 14 residues. V lost 6 bases to trimming and J lost 2 bases, with 12 bases between them. CDR1 is MDHEN and CDR2 is SYDVKM in the germline V gene. The CDR3 nucleotides are TGTGCCAGCAGCCCGGGACCCACCACAGATACGCAGTATTTT. Protein sequence: CASSPGPTTDTQYF.

The chain is built from TRBV20-1 and TRBJ2-7, with D uncertain. Germline V gene sequence: CDR1 DFQATT, CDR2 SNEGSKA (reference sequence). The germline V and J ends were trimmed by 4 bases and 3 bases, with 7 bases remaining between them. CDR3 length: 11 amino acids. The DNA of the CDR3 is TGCAGTGCTACGGAGTTCTACGAGCAGTACTTC. This codes for CSATEFYEQYF.

The sample holds one count of this clonotype. The CDR3 DNA reads TGTGCCAGCACCAGGGGCTCGAAGGAGACCCAGTACTTC. This translates into CASTRGSKETQYF. The chain is built from TRBV7-2 and TRBJ2-5; the D gene is possibly TRBD1 (6 bases). Germline V gene lookup returns CDR1 SGHTA and CDR2 FQGNSA. This CDR3 has 13 residues. With 7 bases removed from V and 5 bases from J, the gap between germline ends came to 14 bases.

The genes are TRBV9 and TRBJ2-5, with unresolved D. V was pared by 0 bases and J by 5 bases, with 14 bases between. The CDR3 extends over 15 amino acids. Germline CDR1 SGDLS, CDR2 YYNGEE. The CDR3: CASSVGDWALETQYF. The CDR3 DNA reads as TGTGCCAGCAGCGTAGGAGACTGGGCGCTGGAGACCCAGTACTTC.

The chain recombines TRBV20-1 with TRBJ2-6, with D possibly called TRBD1 or TRBD2 (5 bases each). Per germline, CDR1 DFQATT and CDR2 SNEGSKA (reference sequence). V was clipped by 6 bases and J by 2 bases, with 14 bases between them. CDR3 length: 15 amino acids. The CDR3 sequence is CSATEGSTGANVLTF. DNA for the CDR3: TGCAGTGCAACAGAGGGGTCAACTGGGGCCAACGTCCTGACTTTC.

The chain has TRBV2 and TRBJ2-7; TRBD1 agrees at 8 bases. Germline CDR1 reads SNHLY; CDR2 reads FYNNEI. CDR3 length: 14 amino acids. J lost 3 bases, V lost 3 bases, and 4 bases had no gene match. The CDR3 bases are TGTGCCAGCAGTGACAGGGGGCCTTTCTACGAGCAGTACTTC. Translated: CASSDRGPFYEQYF.

The CDR3, as DNA: TGTGCCAGCAGACCGGGAGGGACGCTGTACGAGCAGTACTTC. Translating it yields CASRPGGTLYEQYF. This chain links TRBV12-3 or TRBV12-4 with TRBJ2-7; 8 bases agree with TRBD2. With V trimmed by 6 bases and J by 4 bases, 8 bases remained unmatched. The CDR3 has 14 residues.

This chain uses TRBV7-9 with TRBJ2-4, with D hard to call. The CDR3 consists of 14 residues. The germline gives CDR1 SEHNR, CDR2 FQNEAQ (reference sequence). V was pared by 0 bases and J by 8 bases, with 11 bases between. The CDR3 DNA reads TGTGCCAGCAGCTTAGCCGGGCCACGGGACATTCAGTACTTC. This gives the protein CASSLAGPRDIQYF.

This clonotype was detected a few times. The rearrangement links TRBV6-5 to TRBJ1-5; D is unresolved. Trimming took 0 bases from V and 0 from J, leaving 9 bases between them. The length of the CDR3 is 16 residues. Germline CDR1 and CDR2: MNHEY and SVGAGI. CDR3: CASSYSLGYSNQPQHF. In nucleotides, the CDR3 is TGTGCCAGCAGTTACTCTCTCGGATATAGCAATCAGCCCCAGCATTTT.

This clonotype was picked up many times. The chain carries TRBV10-3 and TRBJ2-1; 10 bases fit TRBD2. Germline V CDR1 and CDR2: ENHRY, SYGVKD. This CDR3 is built from 12 residues. Germline trimming cut 6 bases from V and 10 bases from J; bases unmatched to any gene: 3. This chain's CDR3 is CAISLAGVEQFF. The CDR3 DNA follows: TGTGCCATCAGCCTAGCGGGAGTCGAGCAGTTCTTC.

The rearrangement joins TRBV7-2 to TRBJ2-1, with TRBD1 matching over 7 bases. CDR3 length equals 14 residues. Germline assignment: CDR1 SGHTA and CDR2 FQGNSA. J lost 4 bases, V lost 4 bases, and 4 bases had no gene match. DNA of the CDR3: TGTGCCAGCAGCTACCCGGGACAGTACAATGAGCAGTTCTTC. Amino acids: CASSYPGQYNEQFF.

J is TRBJ1-6 and V is TRBV7-8, with D possibly matching TRBD1 (6 bases). This CDR3 has 14 residues. Germline V lookup: CDR1 SGHVS, CDR2 FQNEAQ. V was shortened by 11 bases and J by 8 bases, with 19 bases between the two germline ends. CDR3 loop: CASSGAGVYSPLHF. CDR3 nucleotide sequence: TGTGCCTCCAGCGGGGCAGGGGTTTATTCACCCCTCCACTTT.

The rearrangement links TRBV6-2 or TRBV6-3 to TRBJ1-1; D gene unclear. The V end was cut by 10 bases, the J end by 0 bases, with 12 bases between. The CDR3 runs to 13 residues. The germline CDR1 and CDR2 sequences are MNHEY and SVGEGT. The CDR3 spells CATIGRLNTEAFF. The CDR3 DNA reads as TGTGCCACCATAGGACGGCTGAACACTGAAGCTTTCTTT.

This clonotype was detected a few times. The chain is built from TRBV13 and TRBJ2-3; 14 nucleotides line up with TRBD2. The CDR3 is made up of 19 amino acids. With V trimmed by 4 bases and J by 3 bases, 12 bases remained unmatched. Looked up from germline, CDR1 is PRHDT and CDR2 is FYEKMQ (reference sequence). The DNA for the CDR3 is TGTGCCAGCAGCTCCTATGCTGGGACTAGCGGGAGTGGGACAGATACGCAGTATTTT. Protein sequence: CASSSYAGTSGSGTDTQYF.

This chain links TRBV5-1 with TRBJ2-7; a weak D match, TRBD1 (6 bases). This CDR3 has 14 amino acids. V gave up 4 bases and J gave up 6 bases, with 17 bases separating them. CDR1 SGHRS and CDR2 YFSETQ come from the germline V gene. As DNA, the CDR3 is TGCGCCAGCAGCCCTATACCGGACAGCCCCGAGCAGTACTTC. This codes for CASSPIPDSPEQYF.

The chain couples TRBV11-2 to TRBJ2-7; D remains unclear. The CDR3 runs 14 residues. The V end lost 5 bases, the J end lost 2 bases, and 13 bases lay between the germline ends. CDR1 SGHAT and CDR2 FQNNGV come from the germline V gene. CDR3 coding DNA: TGTGCCAGCAGCGCAATGGCATACACCTACGAGCAGTACTTC. Amino acid sequence: CASSAMAYTYEQYF.

The chain couples TRBV4-3 to TRBJ1-2; 11 nucleotides align to TRBD1. The V and J ends lost 0 bases and 3 bases, in that order; junction bases with no gene match: 6. Germline-derived CDR1 and CDR2 are LGHNA and YSLEER. CDR3 length equals 17 residues. Here the CDR3 reads CASSQDLWDRGDYGYTF. In DNA form, the CDR3 reads TGCGCCAGCAGCCAAGATCTGTGGGACAGGGGGGACTATGGCTACACCTTC.

The chain uses TRBV28 and TRBJ2-3; possible D gene TRBD2, 5 bases. The V end was cut by 6 bases, the J end by 5 bases, with 12 bases between. Germline V gene lookup returns CDR1 MDHEN and CDR2 SYDVKM. The CDR3 has 13 amino acids. The CDR3 reads CASSSGRRDTQYF. The CDR3 nucleotides read TGTGCCAGCAGCTCGGGAAGAAGAGATACGCAGTATTTT.

The chain joins TRBV4-3 to TRBJ2-6; D perhaps matches TRBD2 (5 bases). The ends were cut back, 0 bases at V and 0 bases at J, with 12 bases in the middle. The germline V gene encodes CDR1 LGHNA and CDR2 YSLEER. The CDR3 is made up of 18 amino acids. CDR3 DNA: TGCGCCAGCAGCCAAGAAGGTGGACTGCCCTCTGGGGCCAACGTCCTGACTTTC. This codes for CASSQEGGLPSGANVLTF.